The clone carrying this T cell receptor beta chain turned up a few times. TCRdb ran MiXCR on the 5' RACE reads and lists one entry per CDR3 protein. There are 98,000 or so distinct CDR3 sequences in the sample; about 10% occur only once, and around 5.1% lies in the top ten. The data originate from a study of early T cells in non-severe SARS-CoV-2 infection. Study-wide context: Bulk RNA isolated from unsorted whole blood underwent sequencing; chains were not paired.

The germline CDR1 and CDR2 sequences are MNHEY and SVGEGT. The germline V and J ends were trimmed by 4 bases and 0 bases, with 10 bases remaining between them. The CDR3 contains 14 residues. The chain uses TRBV6-2 or TRBV6-3 and TRBJ2-7, with a possible D match to TRBD1 (6 bases). The TCR comes from an adult who was a healthcare worker with PCR-confirmed SARS-CoV-2 infection or an uninfected control (not recorded which). The sample taken for sequencing was whole blood. This CDR3 reads CASSSQGVSYEQYF. DNA of the CDR3: TGTGCCAGCAGTTCACAGGGTGTCTCCTACGAGCAGTACTTC.